Listed below are T cell receptor beta chains from one sample, sequenced in a study of cytomegalovirus exposure and HLA in healthy donors. The repertoire was sequenced with immunoSEQ multiplex PCR; TCRdb's copy has only in-frame clones and lacks some. The repertoire table contains about 130,000 clones. Specimen: PBMCs. All receptors come from a man aged 18-30 years in good health and CMV-seronegative. CDR3s include the opening cysteine and the closing phenylalanine or tryptophan. The order of the fields is V gene, CDR3 length, J gene, CDR3 protein.

V: TRBV2
length: 14
J: TRBJ1-5
CDR3: CASNPTGINQPQHF

V: TRBV5-4
length: 15
J: TRBJ2-3
CDR3: CASSPGGGSTDTQYF

V: TRBV10-3
length: 15
J: TRBJ2-3
CDR3: CAISECWPPTDTQYF

V: TRBV6-5
length: 14
J: TRBJ1-2
CDR3: CASSYSKLAYGYTF

V: TRBV11-2
length: 15
J: TRBJ2-7
CDR3: CASSLVKGVNYEQYF

V: TRBV6-5
length: 14
J: TRBJ1-1
CDR3: CANSYSTGDTEAFF

V: TRBV10-2
length: 16
J: TRBJ1-1
CDR3: CASNKNGQGMNTEAFF

V: TRBV28
length: 14
J: TRBJ2-1
CDR3: CASVREPSYNEQFF

V: TRBV5-1
length: 14
J: TRBJ2-2
CDR3: CASSPGLNPGELFF

V: TRBV11-3
length: 13
J: TRBJ1-1
CDR3: CASSFGGNTEAFF

V: TRBV6-5
length: 13
J: TRBJ2-3
CDR3: CASSYRITDTQYF

V: TRBV5-1
length: 15
J: TRBJ2-7
CDR3: CASSPGQGVTYEQYF

V: TRBV19
length: 12
J: TRBJ1-5
CDR3: CASTGGNQPQHF

V: TRBV2
length: 15
J: TRBJ1-6
CDR3: CAIKALQGASSPLHF

V: TRBV29-1
length: 13
J: TRBJ2-3
CDR3: CSVISGGGDTQYF

V: TRBV19
length: 14
J: TRBJ1-5
CDR3: CASSMGDGYQPQHF

V: TRBV9
length: 16
J: TRBJ2-2
CDR3: CASSVEGGIVNGELFF

V: TRBV10-3
length: 15
J: TRBJ2-7
CDR3: CAISEQGVSTYEQYF

V: TRBV19
length: 14
J: TRBJ1-2
CDR3: CATAPRQGNYGYTF

V: TRBV29-1
length: 14
J: TRBJ1-1
CDR3: CSAPRGGTHTEAFF

V: TRBV6-5
length: 16
J: TRBJ1-6
CDR3: CASSYGTGGYNSPLHF

V: TRBV6-1
length: 13
J: TRBJ2-1
CDR3: CASSGTQGFGQFF